These 16 T cell receptor beta chains were sequenced from one sample in a study of T cell responses to AZD1222 COVID-19 vaccine. Libraries were prepared by immunoSEQ multiplex PCR; TCRdb keeps only in-frame clonotypes and omits some of them. The table lists more than 90,000 clones, around 85% of them singletons. Source: peripheral blood, taken 28 days after the second AZD1222 dose. The source of these receptors is an adult who received the AZD1222 COVID-19 vaccine.

CDR3 sequence: CASKLGQISYEQYF. The CDR3 DNA reads TGTGCCAGCAAGCTAGGACAAATCTCCTACGAGCAGTACTTC. V and J are TRBV6-5 and TRBJ2-7; a weak D match, TRBD1 (5 bases). Germline V lookup: CDR1 MNHEY, CDR2 SVGAGI. The CDR3 spans 14 residues. Trimming stripped 7 bases from V and 0 bases from J, with 13 bases between.

This chain links TRBV24-1 with TRBJ1-3; 8 bases are a match to TRBD1. The CDR3 spans 19 residues. The germline V gene encodes CDR1 KGHDR and CDR2 SFDVKD. Trimming took 5 bases from V and 4 from J; bases not matched to a gene: 18. This CDR3 is CATSVQRTGSKPVGNTIYF. The CDR3 region has the DNA TGTGCCACCAGTGTCCAGCGGACAGGGTCGAAACCTGTCGGAAACACCATATATTTT.

The rearrangement uses TRBV5-4 and TRBJ2-3, with D unclear. The CDR3 loop spans 16 amino acids. CDR1 SGHNT and CDR2 YYREEE come from the germline V gene (reference sequence). Trimming cost V 4 bases and J 0 bases, with 15 bases left between them. In DNA, the CDR3 is TGTGCCAGCAGCGCCGTCGGGCGCCTGAGCACAGATACGCAGTATTTT. Protein product: CASSAVGRLSTDTQYF.

This chain links TRBV11-2 with TRBJ1-2; D unclear. This CDR3 has 14 residues. V gave up 4 bases and J gave up 4 bases, with 13 bases separating them. CDR1 is SGHAT and CDR2 is FQNNGV in the germline V gene. In nucleotides, the CDR3 is TGTGCCAGCAGCTCTAGGACGGCAGGCTATGGCTACACCTTC. It encodes CASSSRTAGYGYTF.

The chain combines TRBV3-1 (or the pseudogene TRBV3-2) with TRBJ2-7; D not certain. The CDR3 is 15 amino acids. Germline-derived CDR1 and CDR2 are LGHDT and YNNKEL (reference sequence). The V end lost 1 base, the J end lost 6 bases, and 16 bases lay between the germline ends. This chain's CDR3 is CASSQGISPNREQYF. The CDR3 DNA sequence: TGTGCCAGCAGCCAAGGGATCTCTCCCAACCGCGAGCAGTACTTC.

This clone was observed a few times. The chain recombines TRBV29-1 with TRBJ2-2, with 10 bases that match TRBD2. This CDR3 spans 16 amino acids. Germline V gene lookup returns CDR1 SQVTM and CDR2 ANQGSEA. The ends lost 6 bases at V and 4 bases at J; junction bases unmatched: 11. In DNA form, the CDR3 reads TGCAGCGTGAACCCGCTAGCGGGAGTTGGCACCGGGGAGCTGTTTTTT. Its protein is CSVNPLAGVGTGELFF.

The gene calls are TRBV19 and TRBJ2-3; D is undetermined. Deletions cut 6 bases from V and 1 base from J, with 17 bases between. Germline V CDR1 and CDR2: LNHDA, SQIVND (reference sequence). The CDR3 covers 16 residues. The CDR3 region is CASRGPWAPGTDTQYF. The CDR3 DNA reads as TGTGCCAGTAGGGGCCCCTGGGCACCTGGCACAGATACGCAGTATTTT.

The gene calls are TRBV7-9 and TRBJ1-2, with a weak D call TRBD1 (6 bases). V lost 5 bases to trimming and J lost 2 bases, with 18 bases between them. The CDR3 sequence is 16 residues long. Per the germline V gene, CDR1 is SEHNR and CDR2 is FQNEAQ (reference sequence). The CDR3 nucleotides are TGTGCCAGCAGCATACGTAGCCGGACAGTAAACTATGGCTACACCTTC. It yields the protein CASSIRSRTVNYGYTF.

The chain couples TRBV3-1 (or the pseudogene TRBV3-2) to TRBJ2-7, with D possibly being TRBD1 (5 bases). V lost 7 bases to trimming and J lost 2 bases, with 15 bases between them. This CDR3 is built from 14 residues. From germline, CDR1 is LGHDT and CDR2 YNNKEL (reference sequence). The CDR3 reads CASTINRRAYEQYF. Written as DNA, the CDR3 is TGTGCCAGCACTATCAACAGGAGAGCCTACGAGCAGTACTTC.

V is TRBV11-1 and J is TRBJ1-1, with 8 bases fitting TRBD1. The CDR3 sequence is 13 residues long. V lost 1 base, J lost 5 bases, and 0 bases stayed unmatched. Germline V gives CDR1 SGHAT, CDR2 FQDESV (reference sequence). The CDR3 is CASSLDRGTEAFF. The CDR3 DNA is TGTGCCAGCAGCTTAGACAGGGGGACTGAAGCTTTCTTT.

The chain is built from TRBV6-2 or TRBV6-3 and TRBJ2-7; no definite D call. V was shortened by 4 bases and J by 0 bases, with 4 bases between the two germline ends. This CDR3 is 12 amino acids long. Germline assignment: CDR1 MNHEY and CDR2 SVGEGT. The CDR3 DNA sequence: TGTGCCAGCAGTTTAAGCTCCTACGAGCAGTACTTC. Translation gives CASSLSSYEQYF.

The chain combines TRBV7-9 with TRBJ1-1, with a weak D call TRBD1 (5 bases). Germline V CDR1 and CDR2: SEHNR, FQNEAQ (reference sequence). The V and J ends lost 0 bases and 1 base respectively, with 18 bases between them. This CDR3 region has 18 residues. CDR3: CASSLADPRDGRNTEAFF. In DNA, the CDR3 is TGTGCCAGCAGCTTAGCGGATCCAAGGGACGGTCGGAACACTGAAGCTTTCTTT.

CDR3 loop: CASGLDSSIAFF. The CDR3 DNA sequence: TGTGCTAGTGGTTTGGACTCTAGCATCGCGTTCTTC. The J gene is TRBJ2-1, the V gene TRBV12-5; weak D call: TRBD2 (5 bases). V was clipped by 1 base and J by 15 bases, with 13 bases between them. Per germline, CDR1 LGHNT and CDR2 FRNRAP. This CDR3 contains 12 residues.

V gene TRBV7-9 combines with J gene TRBJ2-5; 8 bases agree with TRBD2. The V gene's germline CDR1 is SEHNR and CDR2 FQNEAQ (reference sequence). This CDR3 contains 15 residues. Trimming at V came to 7 bases and at J to 4 bases, leaving 11 bases not matched to a gene. The CDR3 sequence is CASIKERESGETQYF. In DNA, the CDR3 is TGTGCCAGCATAAAGGAGCGGGAGTCGGGAGAGACCCAGTACTTC.

The chain combines TRBV2 with TRBJ1-1, with D unclear. V shed 6 bases and J shed 11 bases, with 16 bases lying between them. Per the germline V gene, CDR1 is SNHLY and CDR2 is FYNNEI. The CDR3 consists of 12 residues. CDR3 nucleotide sequence: TGTGCCAGCAGCCTGGGGAAGGGCGGGGCTTTCTTT. It specifies CASSLGKGGAFF.

The genes are TRBV7-2 and TRBJ2-7; D is perhaps TRBD1 (6 bases). This CDR3 contains 14 residues. Germline lookup yields CDR1 SGHTA and CDR2 FQGNSA. With 5 bases removed from V and 2 bases from J, the gap between germline ends came to 13 bases. CDR3 sequence reads: CASSVSTGTYEQYF. As DNA, the CDR3 is TGTGCCAGCAGCGTAAGTACAGGGACCTACGAGCAGTACTTC.